This T cell receptor beta chain was observed in a study of identical twins. Study results and caveats: Insertions were reduced in abundant cord blood beta clonotypes but not in memory repertoires.

TCRdb reprocessed the 5' RACE reads with MiXCR, giving one entry per CDR3 protein. Of 650,000 to 750,000 distinct CDR3 sequences detected, over 20% appear once; the ten largest clones hold 4% to 5.5%. Details on this clonotype: Its antigen is currently unknown. At one of its ends the junction is not consistent with the germline gene, which may arise from a read error.

CDR3 size: 14 residues. The germline gives CDR1 SSHAT, CDR2 FNYEAQ (reference sequence). The data were also submitted as part of a second study, on T cells expressing NK-cell markers. From that study: The CD3+CD56-NKG2C+ fraction of a handful of donors was likewise dominated by these clonotypes.

V and J are TRBV7-7 and TRBJ2-5; 7 bases fit TRBD1. This sequence originates from a woman between 18 and 29 years old in good health. Source material: PBMCs. This CDR3 reads CASNNRGIQETQYF. As DNA, the CDR3 is TGTGCTAGCAACAACAGGGGAATCCAAGAGACCCAGTACTTC.